These 23 T cell receptor beta chains were sequenced from one sample in a study of shared clonotypes between healthy human individuals (dated by TCRdb to the early 2020s). Libraries were built with the immunoSEQ multiplex PCR assay. As stored in TCRdb, this immuneACCESS dataset retains in-frame rearrangements with V and J assigned. A fraction of the clones does not appear; measured against another copy, unresolved V genes explain less than half of the discrepancy, and the remainder lacks a known reason. This sample comprises millions of clones, 85% to 95% of them detected only once. The ten biggest clones cover about 0.13% of the sample. Material: naive CD4+ T cells sorted from blood. What this sample's cell subset or site label stands for: CD45RA+ positively selected. The source of these receptors is a man between 18 and 35 years old in good health.

The chain recombines TRBV5-1 with TRBJ1-1; D remains ambiguous. Germline CDR1 is SGHRS and CDR2 is YFSETQ. Trimming left V 4 bases short and J 4 bases short, with 20 bases between. The CDR3 extends over 16 amino acids. CDR3 residues: CASSPGSGREGTEAFF. Written as DNA, the CDR3 is TGCGCCAGCAGCCCGGGTTCGGGGAGGGAGGGCACTGAAGCTTTCTTT.

The J gene is TRBJ1-2, the V gene TRBV18; 7 positions agree with TRBD1. The CDR3 loop spans 13 amino acids. Germline V lookup: CDR1 KGHSH, CDR2 LQKENI. The V segment lost 4 bases and the J segment 6 bases; nucleotides outside the gene matches: 5. CDR3 amino acids: CASSRGTVDGYTF. In nucleotides, the CDR3 is TGTGCCAGCTCACGGGGGACAGTCGATGGCTACACCTTC.

The chain is built from TRBV10-3 and TRBJ2-1; a possible D gene is TRBD2 (5 bases). The germline V and J ends were trimmed by 9 bases and 8 bases, with 14 bases remaining between them. This CDR3 has 12 amino acids. Per the germline V gene, CDR1 is ENHRY and CDR2 is SYGVKD. For the CDR3, the DNA is TGTGCCATAAACAACGGGGTTCATGAGCAGTTCTTC. Its protein product is CAINNGVHEQFF.

The chain combines TRBV5-4 with TRBJ2-4; possible D gene TRBD1, 6 bases. The ends were cut back, 0 bases at V and 0 bases at J, with 10 bases in the middle. The CDR3 runs to 16 residues. In germline, CDR1 is SGHNT, CDR2 YYREEE (reference sequence). The CDR3 DNA reads as TGTGCCAGCAGCTTGGGGACAGAAGTAGCCAAAAACATTCAGTACTTC. This sequence encodes CASSLGTEVAKNIQYF.

The chain has TRBV4-1 and TRBJ1-4; 10 bases fit TRBD1. Germline V gene data show CDR1 as MGHRA and CDR2 as YSYEKL. V lost 5 bases, J lost 8 bases, and 14 bases stayed unmatched. The CDR3 totals 17 residues. CDR3 DNA: TGCGCCAGCAGCAGGGACAGGGGTTACCTAGAGGGGGAAAAACTGTTTTTT. Translation gives CASSRDRGYLEGEKLFF.

The rearrangement uses TRBV5-6 and TRBJ1-2; 8 positions agree with TRBD1. Germline CDR1 reads SGHDT; CDR2 reads YYEEEE. The V and J ends lost 2 bases and 0 bases, in that order; junction bases with no gene match: 12. The CDR3 is 18 residues long. In DNA form, the CDR3 reads TGTGCCAGCAGCTTATGGACAGGGTTCCTTTCTTCTAACTATGGCTACACCTTC. As protein: CASSLWTGFLSSNYGYTF.

The gene calls are TRBV5-4 and TRBJ2-7; TRBD1 agrees at 7 bases. The germline V gene encodes CDR1 SGHNT and CDR2 YYREEE (reference sequence). The CDR3 sequence is 15 residues long. Losses at the gene ends were 0 bases for V and 3 bases for J; bases not matched to a gene: 6. DNA for the CDR3: TGTGCCAGCAGCTTGGGAGGGGGCGCAGTCTACGAGCAGTACTTC. It yields the protein CASSLGGGAVYEQYF.

The chain recombines TRBV11-3 with TRBJ2-3, with 8 bases aligning to TRBD1. Losses at the gene ends were 0 bases for V and 4 bases for J; bases not matched to a gene: 6. CDR3 length: 16 amino acids. CDR1 and CDR2 (germline): SGHNT, YENEEA. DNA of the CDR3: TGTGCCAGCAGCTTAGATGGGACAGGACCCCCAGATACGCAGTATTTT. Amino acid sequence: CASSLDGTGPPDTQYF.

This clone appeared once. This chain links TRBV29-1 with TRBJ1-1; TRBD1 aligns across 8 bases. From germline, CDR1 is SQVTM and CDR2 ANQGSEA. V trimming: 5 bases; J trimming: 0 bases; junction bases outside the gene matches: 5. The CDR3 contains 14 residues. This CDR3 reads CSVSQGAMNTEAFF. The CDR3 DNA reads as TGCAGCGTTAGTCAGGGGGCCATGAACACTGAAGCTTTCTTT.

This clone was seen only a few times. The gene calls are TRBV19 and TRBJ1-3; TRBD1 agrees at 9 bases. The V segment lost 3 bases and the J segment 8 bases; nucleotides outside the gene matches: 5. Looked up from germline, CDR1 is LNHDA and CDR2 is SQIVND (reference sequence). There are 14 residues in the CDR3. CDR3 DNA sequence: TGTGCCAGTAGTATTAGGGGACAGGGCGACACCATATATTTT. Its translation is CASSIRGQGDTIYF.

V gene TRBV7-2 combines with J gene TRBJ2-5, with D perhaps TRBD2 (5 bases). Germline values: CDR1 SGHTA, CDR2 FQGNSA. This CDR3 has 15 amino acids. V was trimmed by 5 bases and J by 5 bases, leaving 18 bases between them. This CDR3 is CASSPKEAVWETQYF. CDR3 DNA: TGTGCCAGCAGCCCTAAGGAAGCGGTGTGGGAGACCCAGTACTTC.

The rearrangement uses TRBV27 and TRBJ1-6; D is ambiguous. The CDR3 totals 14 residues. Trimming removed 2 bases at V and 9 bases at J, with 11 bases between. The germline V gene encodes CDR1 MNHEY and CDR2 SMNVEV (reference sequence). CDR3 loop: CASSLTTVGSPLHF. The CDR3 DNA follows: TGTGCCAGCAGTTTAACTACAGTAGGTTCACCCCTCCACTTT.

V is TRBV7-2 and J is TRBJ1-2, with D perhaps TRBD1 (6 bases). Trimming removed 5 bases from V and 3 bases from J, with 13 bases in between. Germline V CDR1 and CDR2: SGHTA, FQGNSA. The CDR3 runs to 14 residues. The CDR3 loop reads CASSPGARYYGYTF. CDR3 sequence (DNA): TGTGCCAGCAGCCCAGGGGCGCGGTACTATGGCTACACCTTC.

CDR3 in DNA: TGTGCCAGCAGGGACGTGGGGTTAGGGAATCAGCCCCAGCATTTT. The encoded protein is CASRDVGLGNQPQHF. This sequence joins TRBV27 and TRBJ1-5; no firm D call. Germline values: CDR1 MNHEY, CDR2 SMNVEV (reference sequence). V gave up 6 bases and J gave up 4 bases, with 16 bases separating them. CDR3 length equals 15 residues.

The chain couples TRBV30 to TRBJ1-2; the D is unclear. CDR1 and CDR2 from the germline V gene are GTSNPN and SVGIG (reference sequence). This CDR3 is 13 amino acids long. V shed 1 base and J shed 5 bases, with 11 bases lying between them. The CDR3 is CAWSEMMDYGYTF. CDR3 DNA sequence: TGTGCCTGGAGTGAGATGATGGATTATGGCTACACCTTC.

The chain joins TRBV10-3 to TRBJ2-1, with a possible D match to TRBD2 (6 bases). Germline CDR1 and CDR2: ENHRY and SYGVKD. The CDR3 consists of 13 residues. The CDR3 sequence is CASLSIERAEQFF. The CDR3 DNA sequence: TGTGCTTCTCTCTCCATCGAGCGGGCTGAGCAGTTCTTC.

The V and J genes are TRBV27 and TRBJ2-4; D may correspond to TRBD1 or TRBD2 (5 bases each). Trimming stripped 4 bases from V and 8 bases from J, with 12 bases between. The CDR3 totals 13 residues. Germline V gives CDR1 MNHEY, CDR2 SMNVEV (reference sequence). The CDR3: CASSYIVGDIQYF. For the CDR3, the DNA is TGTGCCAGCAGTTATATCGTGGGGGACATTCAGTACTTC.

This rearrangement joins TRBV7-8 to TRBJ2-5; 13 bases are a match to TRBD2. Germline V gene sequence: CDR1 SGHVS, CDR2 FQNEAQ. The trim removed 4 bases at V and 2 bases at J, leaving 10 bases unmatched. This CDR3 region has 18 residues. CDR3 in DNA: TGTGCCAGCAGCTATTCACTAGCGGGGGGGCGAGGTCAAGAGACCCAGTACTTC. Residues: CASSYSLAGGRGQETQYF.

The chain carries TRBV5-1 and TRBJ2-1, with D possibly called TRBD1 or TRBD2 (5 bases each). The CDR3 has 17 residues. Per the germline V gene, CDR1 is SGHRS and CDR2 is YFSETQ. The V and J ends lost 0 bases and 8 bases respectively, with 21 bases between them. This CDR3 reads CASSLARRFIRDDEQFF. In DNA, the CDR3 is TGCGCCAGCAGCTTGGCTCGACGGTTTATTAGGGACGATGAGCAGTTCTTC.

CDR3 sequence reads: CASSSGGTAYNEQFF. In DNA, the CDR3 is TGCGCCAGCAGCTCGGGCGGGACAGCTTACAATGAGCAGTTCTTC. This chain uses TRBV5-1 with TRBJ2-1, with D perhaps TRBD1 (7 bases). The CDR3 is made up of 15 amino acids. V lost 3 bases and J lost 4, with 14 bases in between. The germline CDR1 and CDR2 sequences are SGHRS and YFSETQ.

This chain uses TRBV5-1 with TRBJ2-3; 10 nucleotides agree with TRBD2. The J segment lost 2 bases and the V segment lost 3 bases, leaving 9 bases of the junction unmatched. Germline V CDR1 and CDR2: SGHRS, YFSETQ. The CDR3 runs to 17 residues. CDR3 sequence reads: CASSSEASGRVTDTQYF. The CDR3 DNA reads as TGCGCCAGCAGCTCGGAGGCTAGCGGGAGAGTCACAGATACGCAGTATTTT.

V is TRBV10-3 and J is TRBJ1-3; TRBD1 is a possible D gene (5 bases). V was cut by 9 bases and J by 0 bases, with 12 bases left in between. This CDR3 region has 14 residues. Looked up from germline, CDR1 is ENHRY and CDR2 is SYGVKD. The CDR3 sequence is CAIGTDISGNTIYF. CDR3 in DNA: TGTGCCATAGGGACGGACATCTCTGGAAACACCATATATTTT.

The rearrangement uses TRBV5-6 and TRBJ1-3; no clear D. Germline CDR1 and CDR2: SGHDT and YYEEEE. V lost 2 bases and J 0 bases, leaving 3 bases between the germline ends. The CDR3 loop spans 13 amino acids. The CDR3 bases are TGTGCCAGCAGCTTAAACTCTGGAAACACCATATATTTT. The encoded protein is CASSLNSGNTIYF.